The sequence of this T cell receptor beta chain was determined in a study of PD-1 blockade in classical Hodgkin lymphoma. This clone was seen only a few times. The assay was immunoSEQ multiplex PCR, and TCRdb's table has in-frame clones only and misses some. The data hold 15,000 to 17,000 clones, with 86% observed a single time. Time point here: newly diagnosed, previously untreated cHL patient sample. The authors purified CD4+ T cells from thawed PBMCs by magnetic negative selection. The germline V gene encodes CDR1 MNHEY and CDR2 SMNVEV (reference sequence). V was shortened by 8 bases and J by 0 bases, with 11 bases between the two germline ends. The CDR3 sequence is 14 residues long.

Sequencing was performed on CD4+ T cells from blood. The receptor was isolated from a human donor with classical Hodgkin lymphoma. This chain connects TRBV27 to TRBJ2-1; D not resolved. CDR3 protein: CASLLLSSYNEQFF. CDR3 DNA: TGTGCCAGCTTACTTTTGAGCTCCTACAATGAGCAGTTCTTC.